The entry below gives a single TCR beta chain sequence along with its context. Its target is not known. These data belong to a study of cytomegalovirus exposure and HLA in healthy donors. Overall study: The roughly 110 validation repertoires used the same platform as the 550 to 850 first-cohort repertoires (as reported by a later analysis).

The study's findings and limits: Subsequent analysis revealed that first-cohort TCR clusters tended to co-occur in the approximately 120 validation repertoires. The study listed some 160 cytomegalovirus-associated TCR beta chains. It was reported that the classifier diagnosed cytomegalovirus status with high specificity and sensitivity in both the original and validation cohorts.

With 6 bases removed from V and 6 bases from J, the gap between germline ends came to 18 bases. Germline V gene lookup returns CDR1 MNHEY and CDR2 SVGAGI. The CDR3 is 14 amino acids. Produced via immunoSEQ multiplex PCR; TCRdb's table is partial and in-frame only. The sample contains 80,000 to 100,000 clones, roughly 87% of which appear only once. Sample: PBMCs. The J gene is TRBJ2-7, the V gene TRBV6-5, with D possibly matching TRBD1 (6 bases). The receptor's source is a man aged 18 to 29 in good health and CMV-seropositive. The CDR3 region is CASSLGQSRLEQYF. Here the CDR3 DNA reads TGTGCCAGCAGCCTCGGACAGTCTCGTCTCGAGCAGTACTTC.